This TCR beta chain is drawn from a study of T cell responses to AZD1222 COVID-19 vaccine (dated by TCRdb to the early 2020s). Some background on the complete study: Because spike-specific TCR depth and breadth did not differ between the two schedules, AZD1222 recipients who got a second dose at roughly 4 weeks were pooled with those who got a second dose at roughly 12 weeks. A total of 233 trial participants underwent TCR sequencing, of whom about 200 had received two doses of AZD1222 and some 26 had received two doses of the MenACWY control vaccine. Trial participants were enrolled by age into subgroups of 18-55, 56-69 and 70-plus years, and 148, 28 and 57 TCR-sequenced participants, respectively, were included in these subgroups.

The study at large found these results: Nearly half of unique spike-specific TCRs reportedly recognized epitopes outside regions mutated in the B.1.351 and B.1.1.7 variants. The 56-69-year group was small, and its depth increase did not reach significance, likely because of low power. Most participants were white British and females outnumbered males, and the authors suggested that clonal diversity may have been underestimated. A significant rise in spike-specific TCR breadth and depth was observed after two AZD1222 doses relative to day 0 and relative to MenACWY recipients. Vaccine-associated CD4 TCRs spanned the whole spike protein, with dominant responses in regions 160-218 and 743-854. Because no day 14 peak-response samples were available, repertoires were characterized only after the peak T cell response. Conclusions about previously exposed vaccinees were limited because only 5 or 6 AZD1222 recipients were SARS-CoV-2 seropositive at baseline.

The time point label, read with the paper, signifies: baseline before first vaccination. Samples from vaccinated people were obtained from the UK trials COV001 and COV002, which included a single-blind randomized controlled phase 2/3 trial of AZD1222 (ChAdOx1 nCoV-19) in healthy adults. For TCRbeta chain sequencing, PBMC samples were collected from trial participants at day 0 and at day 28 after the second dose. This clone has just one count. Its antigen remains unidentified. No much larger clone is present one base from it, and per-base qualities are unavailable. The CDR3 regions of human TCRbeta chains were analyzed by immunosequencing. On the authors' methods: TCRs in the repertoires were compared against a reference library of SARS-CoV-2-specific TCRs that had been generated with the MIRA antigen-specificity platform. Breadth was defined as the fraction of unique TCRs that were SARS-CoV-2-associated, and depth was defined as the fraction of total T cells that were SARS-CoV-2-associated. Each spike-specific TCR was assigned to its reactive spike region and to a CD4 or CD8 class using the MIRA data. Log10-transformed breadth and depth values were compared by one-way ANOVA with Sidak's multiple comparisons tests. Entries here come from immuneACCESS through TCRdb and include only in-frame sequences with V and J called. Some clones fail to appear in such tables; in the studies checked, an unresolved V gene covers under half of the shortfall, and the cause of the remainder is unknown. V and J calls and clone size are copied from that table; D and trimming were computed from the DNA. The sample data list 90,000 to 110,000 clones, and around 90% of these were observed just once. Jointly, the top ten make up 4% to 6% of the sample.

Sequences were derived from peripheral blood, sampled on day 0 of AZD1222 vaccination. The clonotype comes from an adult in good health.

The nucleotide sequence reads as follows: TGTGCCAGCAGCCAAGGGGGTGAAGCTTTCTTT. This encodes CASSQGGEAFF. The chain is made from TRBV14 and TRBJ1-1; confidence is insufficient to name the D gene. The germline V gene encodes CDR1 SGHDN and CDR2 FVKESK. V loses 1 base of germline sequence and J loses 7 bases, and the interval between the two ends is 4 bases. The CDR3 starts with the cysteine, ends with the phenylalanine, and has 11 residues. Solely the CDR3 DNA is kept, with 33 bases framed from the first base. Where the CDR3 stops, the reference TRBV14 and TRBJ1-1 genes take over; the full variable domain is EAGVTQFPSHSVIEKGQTVTLRCDPISGHDNLYWYRRVMGKEIKFLLHFVKESKQDESGMPNNRFLAERTGGTYSTLKVQPAELEDSGVYFCASSQGGEAFFGQGTRLTVV.